These 21 T cell receptor beta chains were sequenced from one sample in a study of breast tumors, draining lymph nodes, adjacent tissues. Samples came from axillary lymph nodes draining the breast cancer. TCRdb re-called the multiplex PCR reads with MiXCR, one entry per CDR3 protein. Seen here are 200,000 to 250,000 distinct CDR3 sequences, about 34% observed once, and the top ten hold roughly 3.5%. Sequencing was done on a sample of axillary lymph node tissue. These receptors all stem from a female donor with breast cancer. Some clones in this sample may be carry-over from other donors' samples.

This chain links TRBV19 with TRBJ2-3, with 9 bases matching TRBD2. The junction had 22 bases not matched to a gene; V was cut back by 3 bases and J by 6 bases. Germline loops: CDR1 LNHDA, CDR2 SQIVND (reference sequence). This CDR3 is built from 20 residues. This CDR3 is CASSIGPIGRGGGCFDTQYF. In nucleotides, the CDR3 is TGTGCCAGTAGTATCGGTCCGATTGGGCGGGGGGGGGGGTGTTTTGATACGCAGTATTTT.

This clonotype was recorded many times. The chain joins TRBV2 to TRBJ2-7; TRBD2 aligns across 8 bases. The V gene's germline CDR1 is SNHLY and CDR2 FYNNEI. The CDR3 extends over 15 amino acids. Trimming cost V 5 bases and J 1 base; bases outside gene matches: 7. This CDR3 reads CASSLGSGRSYEQYF. For the CDR3, the DNA is TGTGCCAGCAGTCTCGGGAGCGGGAGATCCTACGAGCAGTACTTC.

This clonotype was seen many times. The chain combines TRBV4-1 with TRBJ2-7; 9 bases are shared with TRBD2. There are 15 residues in the CDR3. The germline V gene has CDR1 MGHRA and CDR2 YSYEKL. Trimming removed 1 base from V and 4 bases from J; junction bases left unmatched: 5. CDR3 nucleotide sequence: TGCGCCAGCAGCCAAGGGGCTAGCGGGGTTTACGAGCAGTACTTC. Residues: CASSQGASGVYEQYF.

This clonotype was seen at least ten times. This chain uses TRBV7-9 with TRBJ1-3; maybe TRBD1 (5 bases). The CDR3 is 20 amino acids. Germline-derived CDR1 and CDR2 are SEHNR and FQNEAQ (reference sequence). V was trimmed by 2 bases and J by 4 bases, leaving 27 bases between them. CDR3 DNA: TGTGCCAGCAGCTTAACCCGCCAGATAGTCGAGGGGTTAAGGGGAAACACCATATATTTT. It codes for CASSLTRQIVEGLRGNTIYF.

This clonotype was counted at least ten times. The chain joins TRBV7-2 to TRBJ1-4, with D perhaps TRBD1 (5 bases). The CDR3 extends over 16 amino acids. From germline, CDR1 is SGHTA and CDR2 FQGNSA. V was trimmed by 5 bases and J by 4 bases, leaving 17 bases between them. The DNA for the CDR3 is TGTGCCAGCAGCATCGGTTCCGGGACGGTTAATGAAAAACTGTTTTTT. Translation gives CASSIGSGTVNEKLFF.

Many counts were recorded for this clonotype. The V call is TRBV6-6, the J call TRBJ1-5, with 8 bases aligning to TRBD1. Germline CDR1 MNHNY, CDR2 SVGAGI (reference sequence). The CDR3 is 12 residues long. The trim removed 10 bases at V and 4 bases at J, leaving 3 bases unmatched. The CDR3 region is CATQGANQPQHF. The CDR3 nucleotides are TGTGCCACCCAGGGGGCGAATCAGCCCCAGCATTTT.

This clonotype was observed many times. Written as DNA, the CDR3 is TGTGCCAGCTCACCACCGGGGACTAGGGGCTACGAGCAGTACTTC. Translating gives CASSPPGTRGYEQYF. The chain recombines TRBV18 with TRBJ2-7; 8 bases agree with TRBD2. This CDR3 comprises 15 residues. The germline CDR1 and CDR2 sequences are KGHSH and LQKENI. V was pared by 0 bases and J by 3 bases, with 4 bases of the junction left unmatched.

The rearrangement uses TRBV7-6 and TRBJ1-3; possible D gene TRBD1, 5 bases. From germline, CDR1 is SGHVS and CDR2 FNYEAQ. The CDR3 is 17 amino acids. Trimming removed 2 bases at V and 1 base at J, with 15 bases between. In DNA form, the CDR3 reads TGTGCCAGCAGCTTACCCTCCGACAGAGGTTCTGGAAACACCATATATTTT. Protein sequence: CASSLPSDRGSGNTIYF.

This clonotype has only a few counts. The CDR3 DNA reads as TGTGCCAGCAGTTCCTTCACAGGGTTCTCTGGAAACACCATATATTTT. As protein: CASSSFTGFSGNTIYF. The chain combines TRBV6-1 with TRBJ1-3, with D tentatively TRBD1 (6 bases). Between the trimmed V and J ends, which lost 5 bases and 0 bases, there was a span of 14 bases. The CDR3 has 16 amino acids. Per germline, CDR1 MNHNS and CDR2 SASEGT.

The sample holds one count of this clonotype. This chain links TRBV14 with TRBJ1-6; a weak D match, TRBD1 (5 bases). V gave up 3 bases and J gave up 6 bases, with 15 bases separating them. CDR1 and CDR2 from the germline V gene are SGHDN and FVKESK. The length of the CDR3 is 16 residues. CDR3 nucleotide sequence: TGTGCCAGCAGCCAGGCAGGGCAGAAAAGTAATTCACCCCTCCACTTT. Translation gives CASSQAGQKSNSPLHF.

This clonotype occurred a few times. V usage is TRBV5-4 and J usage is TRBJ1-1, with D unclear. V was shortened by 4 bases and J by 4 bases, with 11 bases between the two germline ends. Germline V CDR1 and CDR2: SGHNT, YYREEE (reference sequence). CDR3 length equals 13 residues. CDR3 protein: CASSPSRITEAFF. The CDR3 DNA reads TGTGCCAGCAGCCCCTCGAGGATCACTGAAGCTTTCTTT.

This clonotype came up many times. This chain joins TRBV20-1 and TRBJ1-5; tentative D call: TRBD1 (6 bases). The germline CDR1 and CDR2 sequences are DFQATT and SNEGSKA (reference sequence). Between the trimmed V and J ends, which lost 3 bases and 7 bases, there was a span of 16 bases. This CDR3 is 14 amino acids long. CDR3 bases: TGCAGTGCTAGGATAGACAGGCGGTGGCAGCCCCAGCATTTT. Its protein is CSARIDRRWQPQHF.

The rearrangement joins TRBV7-2 to TRBJ2-7, with 11 bases identical to TRBD2. Germline lookup yields CDR1 SGHTA and CDR2 FQGNSA. The ends lost 1 base at V and 2 bases at J; junction bases unmatched: 7. This CDR3 region has 17 residues. The CDR3 bases are TGTGCCAGCAGCTTAGGTACTAGCGGGAGTGGGACCTACGAGCAGTACTTC. Translation gives CASSLGTSGSGTYEQYF.

The chain combines TRBV2 with TRBJ1-4; 7 bases fit TRBD1. The CDR3 length is 14 residues. CDR1 and CDR2 from the germline V gene are SNHLY and FYNNEI. Trimming cost V 4 bases and J 6 bases; bases outside gene matches: 5. The DNA for the CDR3 is TGTGCCAGCAGTGGTAGGCAGGGGGATGAAAAACTGTTTTTT. It specifies CASSGRQGDEKLFF.

This clonotype was recorded at least ten times. This chain joins TRBV7-9 and TRBJ2-5; 13 bases line up with TRBD2. Germline lookup yields CDR1 SEHNR and CDR2 FQNEAQ (reference sequence). The CDR3 totals 19 residues. V shed 7 bases and J 5 bases; nucleotides not matched to a gene: 19. CDR3 sequence: CASTPLGTSGAPGAETQYF. The CDR3 region has the DNA TGTGCCAGCACTCCTCTAGGGACTAGCGGGGCCCCAGGGGCCGAGACCCAGTACTTC.

V is TRBV24-1 and J is TRBJ1-2; 7 bases match TRBD1. The germline V gene encodes CDR1 KGHDR and CDR2 SFDVKD. J was trimmed by 5 bases and V by 5 bases; bases with no gene match: 13. This CDR3 spans 16 amino acids. CDR3 in amino acids: CATSGGAGTEHYGYTF. CDR3 sequence (DNA): TGTGCCACCAGTGGGGGAGCCGGGACAGAGCATTATGGCTACACCTTC.

This clonotype was counted many times. The chain links TRBV5-1 to TRBJ1-2; 9 positions agree with TRBD1. The germline gives CDR1 SGHRS, CDR2 YFSETQ. The CDR3 contains 15 residues. Losses at the gene ends were 2 bases for V and 8 bases for J; bases not matched to a gene: 10. CDR3: CASSLRTGEILGYTF. The CDR3 DNA follows: TGCGCCAGCAGCTTAAGGACAGGGGAGATTTTAGGCTACACCTTC.

In this sample, this clonotype turned up many times. V and J are TRBV6-6 and TRBJ1-6; tentatively, D is TRBD1 (6 bases). The germline CDR1 and CDR2 sequences are MNHNY and SVGAGI (reference sequence). The CDR3 runs 17 residues. Trimming stripped 3 bases from V and 8 bases from J, with 20 bases between. The CDR3 loop reads CASSYGTLTGSHSPLHF. CDR3 sequence (DNA): TGTGCCAGCAGTTATGGTACCCTCACAGGGTCCCATTCACCCCTCCACTTT.

V is TRBV20-1 and J is TRBJ1-2, with D tentatively TRBD1 (5 bases). CDR1 DFQATT and CDR2 SNEGSKA come from the germline V gene (reference sequence). This CDR3 region has 19 residues. Trimming left V 1 base short and J 5 bases short, with 29 bases between. The CDR3 loop reads CSARATGTRGGGDPYGYTF. As DNA, the CDR3 is TGCAGTGCTAGAGCCACGGGGACGCGTGGGGGAGGCGACCCTTATGGCTACACCTTC.

This clonotype has at least ten counts. V and J are TRBV10-3 and TRBJ2-7; TRBD1 is a possible D gene (6 bases). The CDR3 consists of 14 residues. CDR1 and CDR2 from the germline V gene are ENHRY and SYGVKD. Trimming shortened V by 2 bases and J by 3 bases, and 11 bases separated the two germline ends. Here the CDR3 reads CAISEEDRVYEQYF. The DNA for the CDR3 is TGTGCCATCAGTGAGGAGGACAGAGTCTACGAGCAGTACTTC.

The sample holds one count of this clonotype. The rearrangement links TRBV11-3 to TRBJ2-1; the match to TRBD2 covers 10 bases. The CDR3 consists of 16 residues. The V gene end was trimmed by 5 bases and the J gene end by 7 bases; junction bases not matched to a gene: 11. Germline lookup yields CDR1 SGHNT and CDR2 YENEEA. This CDR3 reads CASSLRAGGIDNEQFF. The CDR3 DNA reads TGTGCCAGCAGCCTTCGAGCGGGGGGGATCGATAATGAGCAGTTCTTC.